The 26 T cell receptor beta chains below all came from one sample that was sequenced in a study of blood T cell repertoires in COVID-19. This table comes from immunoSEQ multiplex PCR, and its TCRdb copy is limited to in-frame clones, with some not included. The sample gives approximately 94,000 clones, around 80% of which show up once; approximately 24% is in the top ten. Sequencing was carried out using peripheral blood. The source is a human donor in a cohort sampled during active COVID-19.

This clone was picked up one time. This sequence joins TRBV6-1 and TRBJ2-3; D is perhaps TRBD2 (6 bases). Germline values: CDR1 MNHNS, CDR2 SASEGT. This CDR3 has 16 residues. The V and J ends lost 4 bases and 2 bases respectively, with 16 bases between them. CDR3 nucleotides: TGTGCCAGCAGTGGGCGACGGTGGGGGGACACAGATACGCAGTATTTT. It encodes CASSGRRWGDTDTQYF.

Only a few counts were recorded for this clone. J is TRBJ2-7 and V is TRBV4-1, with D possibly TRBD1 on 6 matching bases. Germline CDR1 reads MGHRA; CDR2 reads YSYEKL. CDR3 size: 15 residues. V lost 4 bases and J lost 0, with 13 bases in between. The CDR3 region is CASSRQDRPSYEQYF. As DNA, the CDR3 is TGCGCCAGCAGCCGCCAGGACAGACCCTCCTACGAGCAGTACTTC.

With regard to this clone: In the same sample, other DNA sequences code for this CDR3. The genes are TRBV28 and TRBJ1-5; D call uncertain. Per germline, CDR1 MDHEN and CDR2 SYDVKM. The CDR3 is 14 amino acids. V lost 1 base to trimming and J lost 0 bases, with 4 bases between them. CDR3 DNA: TGTGCCAGCAGTTTATCCGTTAGCAATCAGCCCCAGCATTTT. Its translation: CASSLSVSNQPQHF.

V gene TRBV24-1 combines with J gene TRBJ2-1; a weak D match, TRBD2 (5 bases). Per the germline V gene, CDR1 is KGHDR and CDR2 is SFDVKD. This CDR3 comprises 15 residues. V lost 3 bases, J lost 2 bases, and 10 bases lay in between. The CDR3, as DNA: TGTGCCACCAGTGATGCTTCACTAGCCTACAATGAGCAGTTCTTC. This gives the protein CATSDASLAYNEQFF.

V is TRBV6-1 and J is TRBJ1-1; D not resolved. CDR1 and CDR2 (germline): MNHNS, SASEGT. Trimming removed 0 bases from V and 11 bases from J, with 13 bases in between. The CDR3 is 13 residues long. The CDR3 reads CASSEAWVRRAFF. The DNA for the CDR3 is TGTGCCAGCAGTGAAGCATGGGTTAGGAGGGCTTTCTTT.

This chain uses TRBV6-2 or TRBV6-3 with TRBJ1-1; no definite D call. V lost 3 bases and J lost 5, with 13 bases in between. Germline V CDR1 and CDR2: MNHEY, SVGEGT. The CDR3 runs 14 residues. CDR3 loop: CASSYLVGDTEAFF. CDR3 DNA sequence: TGTGCCAGCAGTTATCTAGTCGGAGATACTGAAGCTTTCTTT.

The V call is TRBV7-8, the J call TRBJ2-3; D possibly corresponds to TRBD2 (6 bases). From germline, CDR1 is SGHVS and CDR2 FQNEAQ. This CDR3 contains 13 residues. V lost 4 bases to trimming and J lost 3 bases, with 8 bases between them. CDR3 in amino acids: CASSWDWTDTQYF. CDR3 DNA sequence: TGTGCCAGCAGCTGGGACTGGACAGATACGCAGTATTTT.

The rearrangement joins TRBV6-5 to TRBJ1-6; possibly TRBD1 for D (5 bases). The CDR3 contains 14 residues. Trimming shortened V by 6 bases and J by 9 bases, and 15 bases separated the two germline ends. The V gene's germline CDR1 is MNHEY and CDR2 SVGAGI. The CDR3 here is CASRTPGGGSPLHF. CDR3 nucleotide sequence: TGTGCCAGCAGGACCCCCGGGGGGGGTTCACCCCTCCACTTT.

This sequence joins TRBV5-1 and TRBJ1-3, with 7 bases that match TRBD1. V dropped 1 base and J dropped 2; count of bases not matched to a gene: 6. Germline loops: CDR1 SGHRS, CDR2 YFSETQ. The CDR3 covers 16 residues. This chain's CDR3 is CASSLITGVAGNTIYF. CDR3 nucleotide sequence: TGCGCCAGCAGCTTGATCACAGGGGTAGCTGGAAACACCATATATTTT.

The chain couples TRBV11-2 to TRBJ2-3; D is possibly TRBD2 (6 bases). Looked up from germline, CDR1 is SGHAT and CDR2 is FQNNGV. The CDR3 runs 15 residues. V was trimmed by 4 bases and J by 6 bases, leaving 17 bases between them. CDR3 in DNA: TGTGCCAGCAGCTCGAGGGGCCAGGGAGGCGATACGCAGTATTTT. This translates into CASSSRGQGGDTQYF.

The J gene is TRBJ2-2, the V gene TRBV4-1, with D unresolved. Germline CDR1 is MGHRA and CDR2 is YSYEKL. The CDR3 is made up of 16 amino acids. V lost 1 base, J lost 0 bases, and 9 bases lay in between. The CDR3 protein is CASSQGAHPNTGELFF. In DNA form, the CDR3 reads TGCGCCAGCAGCCAAGGGGCACATCCGAACACCGGGGAGCTGTTTTTT.

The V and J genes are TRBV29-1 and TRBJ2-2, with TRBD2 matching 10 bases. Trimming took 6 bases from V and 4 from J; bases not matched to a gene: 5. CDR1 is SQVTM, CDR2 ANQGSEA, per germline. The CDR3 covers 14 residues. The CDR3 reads CSVTSGTITGELFF. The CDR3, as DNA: TGCAGCGTCACTAGCGGGACCATCACCGGGGAGCTGTTTTTT.

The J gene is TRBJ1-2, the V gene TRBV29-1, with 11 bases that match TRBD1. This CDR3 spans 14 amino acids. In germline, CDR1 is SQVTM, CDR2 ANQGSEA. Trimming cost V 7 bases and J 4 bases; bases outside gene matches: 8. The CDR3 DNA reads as TGCAGCGCAGTCCTAGGGACAGGGGGCTATGGCTACACCTTC. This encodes CSAVLGTGGYGYTF.

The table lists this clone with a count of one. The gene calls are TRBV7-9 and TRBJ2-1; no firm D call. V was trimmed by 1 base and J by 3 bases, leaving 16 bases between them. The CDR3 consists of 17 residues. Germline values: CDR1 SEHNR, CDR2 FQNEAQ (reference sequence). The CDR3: CASSLVGDPYFYNEQFF. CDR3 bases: TGTGCCAGCAGCTTAGTAGGAGATCCCTACTTCTACAATGAGCAGTTCTTC. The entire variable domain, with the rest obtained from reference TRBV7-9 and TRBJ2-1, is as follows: DTGVSQNPRHKITKRGQNVTFRCDPISEHNRLYWYRQTLGQGPEFLTYFQNEAQLEKSRLLSDRFSAERPKGSFSTLEIQRTEQGDSAMYLCASSLVGDPYFYNEQFFGPGTRLTVL.

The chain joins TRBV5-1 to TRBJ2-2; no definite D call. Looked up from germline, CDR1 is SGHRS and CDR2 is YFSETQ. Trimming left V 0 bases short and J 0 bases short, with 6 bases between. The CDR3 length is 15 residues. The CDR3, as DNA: TGCGCCAGCAGCTTGGTGACTGCGAACACCGGGGAGCTGTTTTTT. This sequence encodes CASSLVTANTGELFF.

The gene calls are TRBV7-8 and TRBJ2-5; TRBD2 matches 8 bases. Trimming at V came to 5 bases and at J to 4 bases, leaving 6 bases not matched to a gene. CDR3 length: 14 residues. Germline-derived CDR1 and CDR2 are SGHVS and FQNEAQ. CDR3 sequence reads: CASSPPAGGETQYF. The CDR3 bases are TGTGCCAGCAGCCCTCCCGCGGGGGGAGAGACCCAGTACTTC.

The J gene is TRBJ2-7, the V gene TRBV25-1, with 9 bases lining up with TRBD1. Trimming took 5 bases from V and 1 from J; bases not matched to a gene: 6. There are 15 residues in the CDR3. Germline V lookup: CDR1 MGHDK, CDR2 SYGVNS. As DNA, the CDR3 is TGTGCCAGCAGTCCCGGGACAGGGCGATCCTACGAGCAGTACTTC. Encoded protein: CASSPGTGRSYEQYF.

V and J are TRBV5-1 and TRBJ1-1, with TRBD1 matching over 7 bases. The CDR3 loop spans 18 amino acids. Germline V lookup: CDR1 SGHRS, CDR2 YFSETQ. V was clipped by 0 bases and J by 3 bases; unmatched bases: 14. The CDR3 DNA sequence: TGCGCCAGCAGCTTGGAGGGGCGTCACAGGGGAGGTGACACTGAAGCTTTCTTT. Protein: CASSLEGRHRGGDTEAFF.

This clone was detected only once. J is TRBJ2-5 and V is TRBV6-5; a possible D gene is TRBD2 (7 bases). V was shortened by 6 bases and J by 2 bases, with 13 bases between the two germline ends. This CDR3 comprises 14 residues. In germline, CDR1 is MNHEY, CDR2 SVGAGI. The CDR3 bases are TGTGCCAGCAGCCAAGGGGGGGTACAAGAGACCCAGTACTTC. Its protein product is CASSQGGVQETQYF.

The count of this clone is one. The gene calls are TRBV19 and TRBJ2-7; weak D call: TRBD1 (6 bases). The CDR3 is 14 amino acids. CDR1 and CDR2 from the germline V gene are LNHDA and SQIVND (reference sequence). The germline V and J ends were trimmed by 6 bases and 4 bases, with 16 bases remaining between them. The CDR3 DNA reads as TGTGCCAGTAGCGAACAGGGTCTTTCTTACGAGCAGTACTTC. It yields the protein CASSEQGLSYEQYF.

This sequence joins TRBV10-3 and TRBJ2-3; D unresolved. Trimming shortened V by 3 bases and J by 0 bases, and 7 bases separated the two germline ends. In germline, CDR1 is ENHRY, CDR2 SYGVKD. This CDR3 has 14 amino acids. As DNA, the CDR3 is TGTGCCATCAGTGATAGACAAAGCACAGATACGCAGTATTTT. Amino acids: CAISDRQSTDTQYF.

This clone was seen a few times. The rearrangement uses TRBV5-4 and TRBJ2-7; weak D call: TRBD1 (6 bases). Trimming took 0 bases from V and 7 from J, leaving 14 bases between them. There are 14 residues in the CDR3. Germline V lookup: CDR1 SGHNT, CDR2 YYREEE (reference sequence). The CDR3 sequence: CASSLAVGAREQYF. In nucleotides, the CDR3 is TGTGCCAGCAGCTTGGCCGTGGGGGCGCGGGAGCAGTACTTC. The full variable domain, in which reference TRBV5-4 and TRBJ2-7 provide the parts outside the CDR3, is ETGVTQSPTHLIKTRGQQVTLRCSSQSGHNTVSWYQQALGQGPQFIFQYYREEENGRGNFPPRFSGLQFPNYSSELNVNALELDDSALYLCASSLAVGAREQYFGPGTRLTVT.

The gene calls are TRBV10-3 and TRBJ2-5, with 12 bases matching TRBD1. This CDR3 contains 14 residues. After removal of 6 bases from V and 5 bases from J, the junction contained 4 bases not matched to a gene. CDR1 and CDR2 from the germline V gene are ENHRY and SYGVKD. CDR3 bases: TGTGCCATCAGAGGGACAGGGGGCGGGGAGACCCAGTACTTC. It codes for CAIRGTGGGETQYF.

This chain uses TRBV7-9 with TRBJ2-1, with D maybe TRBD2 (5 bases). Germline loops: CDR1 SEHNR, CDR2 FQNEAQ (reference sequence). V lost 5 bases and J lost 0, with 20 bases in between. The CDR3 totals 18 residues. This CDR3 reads CASSPVGSGRSSYNEQFF. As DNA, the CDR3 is TGTGCCAGCAGCCCAGTGGGGAGTGGGCGAAGCTCCTACAATGAGCAGTTCTTC.

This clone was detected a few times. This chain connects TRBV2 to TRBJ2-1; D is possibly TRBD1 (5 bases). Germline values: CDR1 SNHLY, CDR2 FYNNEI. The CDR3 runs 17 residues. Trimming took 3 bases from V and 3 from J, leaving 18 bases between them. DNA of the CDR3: TGTGCCAGCAGTGAGTGGGGCACCCCAAGGGACTACAATGAGCAGTTCTTC. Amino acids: CASSEWGTPRDYNEQFF.

In DNA, the CDR3 is TGTGCCAGCAGCTACAGGGTTTCGAACAATGAGCAGTTCTTC. Translation: CASSYRVSNNEQFF. The chain combines TRBV5-8 with TRBJ2-1; D might be TRBD1 (6 bases). V lost 3 bases to trimming and J lost 5 bases, with 12 bases between them. From germline, CDR1 is SGHTS and CDR2 YDEGEE. CDR3 length equals 14 residues.